These 4 T cell receptor beta chains were all obtained from the same sample, sequenced in a study of regulatory and conventional T cells in RAG deficiency. Repertoires were generated with immunoSEQ multiplex PCR, while TCRdb's copy carries only in-frame clones and drops some. The sample includes approximately 8,500 clones, approximately 80% of them seen just once. Another study also made use of these data, one on regulatory T cells. That work states: Amplification used 52 TRBV primers and 13 TRBJ primers.

The source material was CD8+ T cells sorted from blood. These receptors came from a human donor in good health.

The chain links TRBV4-1 to TRBJ2-2; unclear D gene. V was shortened by 5 bases and J by 6 bases, with 13 bases between the two germline ends. Looked up from germline, CDR1 is MGHRA and CDR2 is YSYEKL. The CDR3 covers 14 residues. CDR3 amino acids: CASSWGSDSGELFF. CDR3 coding DNA: TGCGCCAGCAGCTGGGGATCGGATTCCGGGGAGCTGTTTTTT.

V usage is TRBV19 and J usage is TRBJ2-7; no firm D call. The germline gives CDR1 LNHDA, CDR2 SQIVND (reference sequence). Trimming took 10 bases from V and 3 from J, leaving 13 bases between them. The CDR3 is 12 amino acids. The CDR3 sequence: CATSAGVYEQYF. As DNA, the CDR3 is TGTGCCACCTCGGCAGGAGTCTACGAGCAGTACTTC.

This rearrangement joins TRBV7-9 to TRBJ2-7; 7 nucleotides match TRBD1. The junction had 4 bases not matched to a gene; V was cut back by 5 bases and J by 3 bases. This CDR3 region has 13 residues. Germline CDR1 SEHNR, CDR2 FQNEAQ (reference sequence). CDR3 sequence (DNA): TGTGCCAGCAGCCCAGGGACAGTCTACGAGCAGTACTTC. This gives the protein CASSPGTVYEQYF.

J is TRBJ2-3 and V is TRBV19; 8 nucleotides line up with TRBD2. The germline V gene encodes CDR1 LNHDA and CDR2 SQIVND (reference sequence). J gave up 4 bases and V 5 bases, and 8 bases lay outside the gene matches. The CDR3 runs 15 residues. CDR3: CASSPVGGAPDTQYF. The CDR3 DNA sequence: TGTGCCAGTAGTCCAGTCGGGGGGGCCCCAGATACGCAGTATTTT.